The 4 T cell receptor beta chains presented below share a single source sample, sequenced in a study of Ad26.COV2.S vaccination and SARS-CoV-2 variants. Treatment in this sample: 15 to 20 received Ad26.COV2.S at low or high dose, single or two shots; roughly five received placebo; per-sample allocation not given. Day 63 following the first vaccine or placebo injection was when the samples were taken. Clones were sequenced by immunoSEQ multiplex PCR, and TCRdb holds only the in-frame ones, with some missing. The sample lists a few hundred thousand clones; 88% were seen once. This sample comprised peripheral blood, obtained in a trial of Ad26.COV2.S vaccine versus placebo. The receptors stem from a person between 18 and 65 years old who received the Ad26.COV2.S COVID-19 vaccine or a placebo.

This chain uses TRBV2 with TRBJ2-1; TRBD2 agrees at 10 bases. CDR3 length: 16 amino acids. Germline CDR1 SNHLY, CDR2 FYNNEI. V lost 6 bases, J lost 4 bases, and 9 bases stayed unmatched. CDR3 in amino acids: CASSLRLAGVYNEQFF. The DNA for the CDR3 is TGTGCCAGCAGCCTGCGTCTAGCGGGGGTGTACAATGAGCAGTTCTTC.

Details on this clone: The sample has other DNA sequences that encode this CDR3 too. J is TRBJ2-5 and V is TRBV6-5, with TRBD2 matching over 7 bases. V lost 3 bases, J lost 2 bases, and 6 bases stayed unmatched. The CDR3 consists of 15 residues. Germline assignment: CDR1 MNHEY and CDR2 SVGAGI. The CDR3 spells CASSYGGVGQETQYF. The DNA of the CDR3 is TGTGCCAGCAGTTATGGGGGGGTTGGACAAGAGACCCAGTACTTC.

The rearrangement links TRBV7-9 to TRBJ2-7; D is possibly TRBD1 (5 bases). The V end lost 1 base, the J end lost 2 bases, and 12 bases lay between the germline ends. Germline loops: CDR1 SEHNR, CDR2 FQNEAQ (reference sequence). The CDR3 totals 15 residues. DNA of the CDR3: TGTGCCAGCAGCTTAGTGCAGGGATCTACCTACGAGCAGTACTTC. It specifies CASSLVQGSTYEQYF.

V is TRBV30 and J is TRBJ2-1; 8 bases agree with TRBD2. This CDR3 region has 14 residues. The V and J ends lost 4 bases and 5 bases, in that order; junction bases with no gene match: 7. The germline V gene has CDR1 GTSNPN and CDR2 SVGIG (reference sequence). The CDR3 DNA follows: TGTGCCTGGACCCTCGGGGGGGGAAACAATGAGCAGTTCTTC. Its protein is CAWTLGGGNNEQFF.